A selection of T cell receptor beta chains follows, all from one sample in a study of cytomegalovirus exposure and HLA in healthy donors. TCRdb's copy holds only in-frame clones and misses some; the assay was immunoSEQ multiplex PCR. The sample carries fewer than 200,000 clones, approximately 83% recorded once. Sequencing used PBMCs. The receptor source for this set is a woman under 30 in good health and CMV-seropositive. CDR3s include the opening cysteine and the closing phenylalanine or tryptophan. The D gene is left open where the match is weak. Clone size is not always given. Where it is, it says once, few, many or a class for expanded clones.

- | TRBJ1-6 | TRBV6-5 | - | TGTGCCAGCAGTTACTCGACTTCCAGGGCTAATTCACCCCTCCACTTT | CASSYSTSRANSPLHF
- | TRBJ2-2 | TRBV18 | TRBD2 | TGTGCCAGCTCACCCACGACTAGCAGGACCGGGGAGCTGTTTTTT | CASSPTTSRTGELFF
- | TRBJ2-7 | TRBV5-1 | TRBD2 | TGCGCCAGCAGCCAATCTAGCGGGGGGAACTACGAGCAGTACTTC | CASSQSSGGNYEQYF
- | TRBJ1-2 | TRBV6-1 | - | TGTGCCAGCAGTGAGCGTGAACAGGGAAGTAGTCACACCTTC | CASSEREQGSSHTF
- | TRBJ1-2 | TRBV25-1 | - | TGTGCCACACACGAAACCGGGGAGGGCTACACCTTC | CATHETGEGYTF
- | TRBJ1-6 | TRBV7-9 | - | TGTGCCAGCAGCTTAGGAGATTCACCCCTCCACTTT | CASSLGDSPLHF
few | TRBJ1-2 | TRBV27 | - | TGTGCCAGCAGAACAGGGAGCGGCTACACCTTC | CASRTGSGYTF
- | TRBJ2-7 | TRBV7-9 | TRBD1 | TGTGCCAGCAGCCCTAGGGACAGGTCCTACGAGCAGTACTTC | CASSPRDRSYEQYF
- | TRBJ2-7 | TRBV4-2 | - | TGTGCCAGCAGCCAAGATCAGCTTTGGGACACCCAGTACTTC | CASSQDQLWDTQYF
- | TRBJ2-3 | TRBV2 | - | TGTGCCAGCAGTGAAGCCGGGACTCCCCAGAGGGATACGCAGTATTTT | CASSEAGTPQRDTQYF
- | TRBJ1-2 | TRBV6-5 | - | TGTGCCAGCAATGGCGGGGTGGGCTACACCTTC | CASNGGVGYTF
few | TRBJ1-1 | TRBV18 | TRBD1 | TGTGCCAGCTCACCACAATTCGACAGGGGTGAAGCTGAAGCTTTCTTT | CASSPQFDRGEAEAFF
once | TRBJ2-5 | TRBV6-5 | - | TGTGCCAGCACTTTCAAACATGCCCAGTACTTC | CASTFKHAQYF
- | TRBJ2-5 | TRBV15 | - | TGTGCCACCAGCAACGGCGGGGGCGAGACCCAGTACTTC | CATSNGGGETQYF
- | TRBJ1-5 | TRBV4-1 | - | TGCGCCAGCAGCCAAGGCTCGAGGGCTGGGTTGGGCAATCAGCCCCAGCATTTT | CASSQGSRAGLGNQPQHF
- | TRBJ2-5 | TRBV4-3 | - | TGCGCCAGCAGCCAAGAAGGTAGACTTGGGGAGACCCAGTACTTC | CASSQEGRLGETQYF
few | TRBJ1-2 | TRBV29-1 | - | TGCAGCGTTGTCGTTGGCATCTATGGCTACACCTTC | CSVVVGIYGYTF
- | TRBJ2-7 | TRBV7-2 | TRBD2 | TGTGCCAGCAGCCCCGGGAGGGCCGAGCAGTACTTC | CASSPGRAEQYF
- | TRBJ1-1 | TRBV19 | TRBD1 | TGTGCCAGTAGTAAGACAGGGGGCGGGACTGAAGCTTTCTTT | CASSKTGGGTEAFF
many | TRBJ1-5 | TRBV7-2 | TRBD1 | TGTGCCAGCAGCTCGGGACAGGGGGCTCAGCCCCAGCATTTT | CASSSGQGAQPQHF
- | TRBJ2-1 | TRBV7-2 | TRBD1 | TGTGCCAGCAGCGACAGGGAGAATGAGCAGTTCTTC | CASSDRENEQFF
- | TRBJ1-6 | TRBV19 | TRBD1 | TGTGCCACCGGGACAGGGGAGTATTCACCCCTCCACTTT | CATGTGEYSPLHF
- | TRBJ2-5 | TRBV7-8 | TRBD2 | TGTGCCAGCAGCCCCGGACTAGAGGGGGAGACCCAGTACTTC | CASSPGLEGETQYF
- | TRBJ2-3 | TRBV10-3 | TRBD2 | TGTGCCATCAGTGGCGAGCGGGGCGGGGCAGATACGCAGTATTTT | CAISGERGGADTQYF
once | TRBJ2-2 | TRBV2 | - | TGTGCCAGCAGTGACCCAGGGTTCACCGGGGAGCTGTTTTTT | CASSDPGFTGELFF
- | TRBJ2-2 | TRBV27 | TRBD1 | TGTGCCAGCAGTAGACAGGGGTTCGCCACCGGGGAGCTGTTTTTT | CASSRQGFATGELFF
- | TRBJ1-1 | TRBV29-1 | - | TGCAGCGTATCATGGGGGGGGAGCTCCCACACTGAAGCTTTCTTT | CSVSWGGSSHTEAFF
- | TRBJ2-3 | TRBV5-1 | - | TGCGCCAGCAGCTCCGGGGGGCCTGGTACAGATACGCAGTATTTT | CASSSGGPGTDTQYF
- | TRBJ2-1 | TRBV27 | - | TGTGCCAGCAGTTACATCTCCTACAATGAGCAGTTCTTC | CASSYISYNEQFF
- | TRBJ2-7 | TRBV27 | TRBD1 | TGTGCCAGCAGCCCGGCCCGTCAGGGGGTATACGAGCAGTACTTC | CASSPARQGVYEQYF
- | TRBJ2-6 | TRBV5-6 | TRBD1 | TGTGCCAGCAGCTTGATCGGACAGGGGGACTCTGGGGCCAACGTCCTGACTTTC | CASSLIGQGDSGANVLTF
once | TRBJ2-1 | TRBV9 | - | TGTGCCAGCAGCGTATCTGGCCGGGACTCGTACAATGAGCAGTTCTTC | CASSVSGRDSYNEQFF
- | TRBJ1-1 | TRBV5-1 | - | TGCGCCAGCAGCTTGGTCAGGAGGGACACTGAAGCTTTCTTT | CASSLVRRDTEAFF
once | TRBJ2-7 | TRBV27 | - | TGTGCCAGCAGTTTATCTACAGGGCCCCCTCCCTACGAGCAGTACTTC | CASSLSTGPPPYEQYF
- | TRBJ2-5 | TRBV14 | - | TGTGCCAGCAGCCAAGTAAAGGGGGACCTAAGGACCCAGTACTTC | CASSQVKGDLRTQYF
- | TRBJ2-7 | TRBV27 | - | TGTGCCAGCAGTTTGGCCAGGGGGAGGTACGAGCAGTACTTC | CASSLARGRYEQYF
- | TRBJ2-3 | TRBV11-2 | TRBD2 | TGTGCCAGCAGCTCCCCTCAGCGGGGGAAAGATACGCAGTATTTT | CASSSPQRGKDTQYF
- | TRBJ2-1 | TRBV11-2 | TRBD2 | TGTGCCAGCAGCGCCACTTTAGCGGGTATTCTCGATGAGCAGTTCTTC | CASSATLAGILDEQFF
once | TRBJ2-5 | TRBV11-1 | - | TGTGCCAGCAGCTTAGAGTCAGGGTCTTACCAAGAGACCCAGTACTTC | CASSLESGSYQETQYF
- | TRBJ2-1 | TRBV6-4 | TRBD1 | TGTGCCAGCAGTGAACAGGGGGTAATTTACAATGAGCAGTTCTTC | CASSEQGVIYNEQFF
- | TRBJ2-7 | TRBV5-1 | TRBD2 | TGCGCCAGCAGCACTACTAGCGGGGGAGCCGAGCAGTACTTC | CASSTTSGGAEQYF
once | TRBJ2-6 | TRBV7-6 | - | TGTGCCAGCAGCACACAGGGCTTCGGGGCCAACGTCCTGACTTTC | CASSTQGFGANVLTF
- | TRBJ1-1 | TRBV2 | TRBD1 | TGTGCCAGCAGTGAATCGCGACAGGGAGCCGCTGAAGCTTTCTTT | CASSESRQGAAEAFF
- | TRBJ1-2 | TRBV5-1 | - | TGCGCCAGCAGCTTGGGGGGCGTAGCTAACTATGGCTACACCTTC | CASSLGGVANYGYTF
- | TRBJ2-7 | TRBV7-9 | - | TGTGCCAGCAGCCAACCCCGTGCGGATTCCTACGAGCAGTACTTC | CASSQPRADSYEQYF
- | TRBJ2-3 | TRBV15 | - | TGTGCCACCAGCAGAGATTCCGGGGTCACAGATACGCAGTATTTT | CATSRDSGVTDTQYF
- | TRBJ2-5 | TRBV23-1 | - | TGCGCCAGCAGCCGAACAGGGTTGGAGACCCAGTACTTC | CASSRTGLETQYF
- | TRBJ2-3 | TRBV7-9 | - | TGTGCCAGCAGCTTAAGCTGGGGCGCAGGCACAGATACGCAGTATTTT | CASSLSWGAGTDTQYF
- | TRBJ2-2 | TRBV6-5 | - | TGTGCCAGCAGTTACTCGACGGGGACCGGGGAGCTGTTTTTT | CASSYSTGTGELFF
- | TRBJ2-1 | TRBV6-5 | - | TGTGCCAGCAGCCTGCCTGGAGGGAATGAGCAGTTCTTC | CASSLPGGNEQFF